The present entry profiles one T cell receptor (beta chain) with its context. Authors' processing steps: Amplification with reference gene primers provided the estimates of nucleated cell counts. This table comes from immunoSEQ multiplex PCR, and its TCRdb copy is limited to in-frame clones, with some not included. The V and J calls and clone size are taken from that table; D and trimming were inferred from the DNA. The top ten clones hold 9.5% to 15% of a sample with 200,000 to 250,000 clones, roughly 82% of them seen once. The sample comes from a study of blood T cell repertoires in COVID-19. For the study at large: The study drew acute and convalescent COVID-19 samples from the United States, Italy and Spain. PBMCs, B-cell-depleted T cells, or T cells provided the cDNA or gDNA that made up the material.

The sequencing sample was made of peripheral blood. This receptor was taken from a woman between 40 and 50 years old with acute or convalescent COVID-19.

This CDR3 is CASSIRGGSSSYNEQFF. Here the CDR3 DNA reads TGTGCCAGTAGTATCAGGGGCGGGTCCAGCTCCTACAATGAGCAGTTCTTC. The chain links TRBV19 to TRBJ2-1, with a tentative D call TRBD1 (6 bases). Germline CDR1 LNHDA, CDR2 SQIVND (reference sequence). CDR3 size: 17 residues. Trimming took off 3 bases at V and 0 bases at J, with 15 bases between the two ends.